The rows below give T cell receptor beta chains drawn from one sample of a study of technical replicates of blood from a handful of donors. Assay used: immunoSEQ multiplex PCR; TCRdb lists only in-frame clones, some missing. The sample comprises some 87,000 clones, 90% to 95% of which are singletons, and roughly 0.37% rests with the top ten. The specimen sequenced was T cells isolated from PBMCs. These receptors all stem from a human donor in good health. CDR3s include the opening cysteine and the closing phenylalanine or tryptophan. D genes are given only for firm matches.

CDR3 protein	CDR3 DNA	V gene	J gene	D gene
CAFRSIEYYGYTF	TGTGCCTTCCGGAGCATCGAATACTATGGCTACACCTTC	TRBV30	TRBJ1-2	NA
CASSAGQGIETQYF	TGTGCCAGCAGCGCGGGACAGGGGATAGAGACCCAGTACTTC	TRBV5-6	TRBJ2-5	TRBD1
CASSRLAGGSNEQFF	TGTGCCAGCAGCCGTCTAGCGGGAGGGAGTAATGAGCAGTTCTTC	TRBV7-9	TRBJ2-1	TRBD2
CAAGGGNTEAFF	TGCGCCGCAGGCGGGGGGAACACTGAAGCTTTCTTT	TRBV23-1	TRBJ1-1	NA
CASSSFGTGKGETEAFF	TGTGCCAGCAGTTCTTTCGGGACAGGGAAAGGGGAAACTGAAGCTTTCTTT	TRBV28	TRBJ1-1	TRBD1
CASSERVSGTEAFF	TGTGCCAGCAGTGAACGGGTTTCGGGAACTGAAGCTTTCTTT	TRBV2	TRBJ1-1	NA
CASSTVFETQYF	TGTGCCAGCAGCACAGTATTCGAGACCCAGTACTTC	TRBV28	TRBJ2-5	NA
CASSWGMDTYEQYF	TGTGCCAGCAGCTGGGGTATGGACACCTACGAGCAGTACTTC	TRBV7-9	TRBJ2-7	NA
CASSYSAIDTQYF	TGTGCCAGCAGTTACTCGGCAATAGATACGCAGTATTTT	TRBV6-6	TRBJ2-3	NA
CASSQGQGRNQPQHF	TGCGCCAGCAGCCAAGGACAGGGTAGAAATCAGCCCCAGCATTTT	TRBV4-1	TRBJ1-5	TRBD1
CASSVWGSSGYEQYF	TGTGCCAGCAGCGTCTGGGGCTCCTCGGGCTACGAGCAGTACTTC	TRBV9	TRBJ2-7	NA
CASRKGQGLGELFF	TGTGCCAGCAGAAAAGGACAGGGGCTGGGGGAGCTGTTTTTT	TRBV7-8	TRBJ2-2	TRBD1
CASSYSGQGSTEAFF	TGTGCCAGCAGTTACTCAGGACAGGGATCCACTGAAGCTTTCTTT	TRBV6-5	TRBJ1-1	TRBD1
CASSLLSLTSRNEQFF	TGTGCCAGCTCGCTTCTAAGCTTAACTAGCCGCAATGAGCAGTTCTTC	TRBV18	TRBJ2-1	NA
CASRQTGADYEQYF	TGTGCCAGCAGACAGACAGGGGCGGACTACGAGCAGTACTTC	TRBV28	TRBJ2-7	TRBD1